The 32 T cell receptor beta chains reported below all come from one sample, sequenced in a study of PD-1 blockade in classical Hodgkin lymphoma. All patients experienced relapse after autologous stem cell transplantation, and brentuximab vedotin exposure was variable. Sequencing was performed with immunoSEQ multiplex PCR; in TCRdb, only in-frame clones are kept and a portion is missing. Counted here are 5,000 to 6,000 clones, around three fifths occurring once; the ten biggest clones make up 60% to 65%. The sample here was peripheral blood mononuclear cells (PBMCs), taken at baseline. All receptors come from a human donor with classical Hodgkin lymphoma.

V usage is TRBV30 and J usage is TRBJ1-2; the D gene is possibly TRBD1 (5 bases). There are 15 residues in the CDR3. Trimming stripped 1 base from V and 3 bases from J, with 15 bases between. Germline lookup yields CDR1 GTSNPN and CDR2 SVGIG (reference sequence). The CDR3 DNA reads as TGTGCCTGGAGTGGCGGGGACCCGCGAGACTATGGCTACACCTTC. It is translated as CAWSGGDPRDYGYTF.

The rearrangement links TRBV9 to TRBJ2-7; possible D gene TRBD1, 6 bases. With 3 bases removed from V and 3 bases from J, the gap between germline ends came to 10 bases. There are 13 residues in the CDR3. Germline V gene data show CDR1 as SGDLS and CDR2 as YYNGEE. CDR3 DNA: TGTGCCAGCAGCGCCGAAGGGGGCTACGAGCAGTACTTC. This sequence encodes CASSAEGGYEQYF.

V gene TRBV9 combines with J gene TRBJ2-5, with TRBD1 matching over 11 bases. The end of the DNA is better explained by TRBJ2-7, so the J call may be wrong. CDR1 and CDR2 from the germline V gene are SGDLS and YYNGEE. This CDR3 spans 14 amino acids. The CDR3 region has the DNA TGTGCCAGCAGCATAACGGACAGGGGGCACGAGCAGTACTTC. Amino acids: CASSITDRGHEQYF.

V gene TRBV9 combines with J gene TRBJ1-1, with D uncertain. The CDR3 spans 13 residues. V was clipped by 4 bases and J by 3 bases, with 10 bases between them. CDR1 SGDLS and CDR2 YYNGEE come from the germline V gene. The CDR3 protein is CASSRGDHTEAFF. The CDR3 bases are TGTGCCAGCAGCCGTGGAGACCACACTGAAGCTTTCTTT. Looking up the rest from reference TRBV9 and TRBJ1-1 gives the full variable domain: DSGVTQTPKHLITATGQRVTLRCSPRSGDLSVYWYQQSLDQGLQFLIQYYNGEERAKGNILERFSAQQFPDLHSELNLSSLELGDSALYFCASSRGDHTEAFFGQGTRLTVV.

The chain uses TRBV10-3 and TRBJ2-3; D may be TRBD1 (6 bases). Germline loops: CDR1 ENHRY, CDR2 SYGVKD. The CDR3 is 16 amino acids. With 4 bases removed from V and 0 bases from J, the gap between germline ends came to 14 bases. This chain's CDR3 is CAISAVTGYSTDTQYF. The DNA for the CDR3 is TGTGCCATCAGTGCCGTCACAGGGTATAGCACAGATACGCAGTATTTT.

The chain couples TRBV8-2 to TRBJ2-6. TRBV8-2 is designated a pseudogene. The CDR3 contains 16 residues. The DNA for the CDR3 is TGTGGCATCAAGTGGAGGACACAAAGTCGGGCCAACGTCCTGACTTTC. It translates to CGIKWRTQSRANVLTF.

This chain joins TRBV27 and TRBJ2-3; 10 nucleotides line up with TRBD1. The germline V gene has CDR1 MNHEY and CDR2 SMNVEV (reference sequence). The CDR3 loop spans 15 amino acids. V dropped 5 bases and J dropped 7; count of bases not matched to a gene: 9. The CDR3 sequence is CASSPGTGVMNTQYF. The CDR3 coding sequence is TGTGCCAGCAGTCCTGGGACAGGGGTCATGAATACGCAGTATTTT.

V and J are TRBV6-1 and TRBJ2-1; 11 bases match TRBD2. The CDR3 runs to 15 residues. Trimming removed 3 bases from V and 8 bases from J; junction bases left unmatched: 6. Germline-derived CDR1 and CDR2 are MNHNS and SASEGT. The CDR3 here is CASSDFSGGADEQFF. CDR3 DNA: TGTGCCAGCAGTGATTTTAGCGGGGGGGCAGATGAGCAGTTCTTC.

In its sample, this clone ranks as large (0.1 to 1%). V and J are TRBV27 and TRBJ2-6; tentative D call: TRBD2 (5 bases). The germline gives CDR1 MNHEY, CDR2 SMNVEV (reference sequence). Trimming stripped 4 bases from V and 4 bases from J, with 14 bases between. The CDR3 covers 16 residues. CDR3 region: CASSSGRVAGANVLTF. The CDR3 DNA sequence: TGTGCCAGCAGTTCTGGGCGGGTCGCCGGGGCCAACGTCCTGACTTTC.

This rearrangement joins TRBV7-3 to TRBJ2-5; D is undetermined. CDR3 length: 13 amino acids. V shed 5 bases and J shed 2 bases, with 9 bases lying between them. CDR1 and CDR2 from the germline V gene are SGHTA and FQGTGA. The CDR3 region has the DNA TGTGCCAGCAGCCCGACGGATCAAGAGACCCAGTACTTC. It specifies CASSPTDQETQYF.

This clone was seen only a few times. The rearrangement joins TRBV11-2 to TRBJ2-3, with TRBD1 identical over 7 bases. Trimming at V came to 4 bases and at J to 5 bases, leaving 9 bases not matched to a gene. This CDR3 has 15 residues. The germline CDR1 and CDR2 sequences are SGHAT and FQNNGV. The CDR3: CASSYGQVEGDTQYF. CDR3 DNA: TGTGCCAGCAGCTACGGACAGGTCGAGGGAGATACGCAGTATTTT.

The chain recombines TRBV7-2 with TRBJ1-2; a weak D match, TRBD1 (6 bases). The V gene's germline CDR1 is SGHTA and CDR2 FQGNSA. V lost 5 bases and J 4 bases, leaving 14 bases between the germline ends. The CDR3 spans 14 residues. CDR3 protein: CASSQGQPIYGYTF. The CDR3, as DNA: TGTGCCAGCAGCCAAGGACAGCCAATCTATGGCTACACCTTC.

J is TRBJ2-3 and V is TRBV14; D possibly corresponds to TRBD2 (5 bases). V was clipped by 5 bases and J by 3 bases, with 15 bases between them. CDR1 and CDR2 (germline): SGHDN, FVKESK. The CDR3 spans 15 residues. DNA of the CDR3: TGTGCCAGCAGCTCCAAAAGTAGCGTGACAGATACGCAGTATTTT. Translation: CASSSKSSVTDTQYF.

In DNA, the CDR3 is TGCAGCGTTGAAGATCCCGCCAACAGCGGGTTGACGGGAGAGCAGTTCTTC. It codes for CSVEDPANSGLTGEQFF. The chain is built from TRBV29-1 and TRBJ2-1; D is perhaps TRBD2 (6 bases). Germline V gene sequence: CDR1 SQVTM, CDR2 ANQGSEA. Deletions cut 0 bases from V and 10 bases from J, with 25 bases between. The CDR3 is 17 amino acids.

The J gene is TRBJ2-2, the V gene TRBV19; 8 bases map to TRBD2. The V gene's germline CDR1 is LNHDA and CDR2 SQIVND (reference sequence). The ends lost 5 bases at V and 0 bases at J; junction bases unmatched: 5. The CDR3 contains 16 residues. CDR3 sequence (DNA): TGTGCCAGTAGTGCCCGACTAGCGACGAACACCGGGGAGCTGTTTTTT. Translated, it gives CASSARLATNTGELFF. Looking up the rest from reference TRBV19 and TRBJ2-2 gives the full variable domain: DGGITQSPKYLFRKEGQNVTLSCEQNLNHDAMYWYRQDPGQGLRLIYYSQIVNDFQKGDIAEGYSVSREKKESFPLTVTSAQKNPTAFYLCASSARLATNTGELFFGEGSRLTVL.

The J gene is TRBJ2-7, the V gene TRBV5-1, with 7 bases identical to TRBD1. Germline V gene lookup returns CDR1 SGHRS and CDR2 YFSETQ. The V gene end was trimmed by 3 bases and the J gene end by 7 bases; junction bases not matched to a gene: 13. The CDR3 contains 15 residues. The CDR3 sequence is CASSYKQGTMWEQYF. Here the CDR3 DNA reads TGCGCCAGCAGCTACAAACAGGGGACGATGTGGGAGCAGTACTTC. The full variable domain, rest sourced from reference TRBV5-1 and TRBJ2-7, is KAGVTQTPRYLIKTRGQQVTLSCSPISGHRSVSWYQQTPGQGLQFLFEYFSETQRNKGNFPGRFSGRQFSNSRSEMNVSTLELGDSALYLCASSYKQGTMWEQYFGPGTRLTVT.

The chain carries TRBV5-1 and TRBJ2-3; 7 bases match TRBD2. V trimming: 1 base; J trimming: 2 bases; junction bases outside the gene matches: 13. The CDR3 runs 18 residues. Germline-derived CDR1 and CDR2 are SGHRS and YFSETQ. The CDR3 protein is CASSLRGGSGPYTDTQYF. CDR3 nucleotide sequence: TGCGCCAGCAGCTTGCGTGGCGGGAGTGGGCCCTACACAGATACGCAGTATTTT.

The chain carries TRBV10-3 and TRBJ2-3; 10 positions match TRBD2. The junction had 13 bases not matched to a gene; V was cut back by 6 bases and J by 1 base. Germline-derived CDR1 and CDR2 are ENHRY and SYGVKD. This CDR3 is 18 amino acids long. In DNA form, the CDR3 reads TGTGCCATCAGCTTAGGACTAGCGGAGACTTACGGCACAGATACGCAGTATTTT. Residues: CAISLGLAETYGTDTQYF.

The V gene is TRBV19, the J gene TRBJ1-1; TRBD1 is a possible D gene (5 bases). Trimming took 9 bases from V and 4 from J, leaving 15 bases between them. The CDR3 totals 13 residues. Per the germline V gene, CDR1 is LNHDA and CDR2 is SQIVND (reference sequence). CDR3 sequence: CASSGFESTEAFF. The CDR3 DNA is TGTGCCAGCTCAGGGTTCGAGAGCACTGAAGCTTTCTTT.

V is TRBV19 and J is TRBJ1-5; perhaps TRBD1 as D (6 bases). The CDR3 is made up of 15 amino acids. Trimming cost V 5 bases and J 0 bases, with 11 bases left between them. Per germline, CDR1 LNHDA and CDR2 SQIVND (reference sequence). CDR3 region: CASSRAGDSNQPQHF. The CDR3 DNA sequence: TGTGCCAGTAGTCGGGCAGGGGATAGCAATCAGCCCCAGCATTTT.

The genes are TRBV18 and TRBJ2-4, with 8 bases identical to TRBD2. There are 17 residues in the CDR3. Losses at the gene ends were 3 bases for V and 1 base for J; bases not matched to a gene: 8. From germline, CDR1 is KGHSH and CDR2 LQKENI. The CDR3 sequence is CASSPPPGGEAKNIQYF. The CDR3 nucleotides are TGTGCCAGCTCACCCCCACCGGGAGGGGAGGCCAAAAACATTCAGTACTTC.

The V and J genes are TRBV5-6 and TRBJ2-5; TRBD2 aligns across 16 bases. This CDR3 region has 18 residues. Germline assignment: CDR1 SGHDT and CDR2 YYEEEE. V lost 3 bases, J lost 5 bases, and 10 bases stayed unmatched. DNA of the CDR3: TGTGCCAGCAGCTGGGGACTAGCGGGAGGGCCGGCCCAGGAGACCCAGTACTTC. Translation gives CASSWGLAGGPAQETQYF.

The CDR3 reads CASSQEHRGGGIQYF. The CDR3 nucleotides read TGCGCCAGCAGCCAAGAACACAGGGGGGGAGGCATTCAGTACTTC. The chain combines TRBV4-3 with TRBJ2-4; D perhaps matches TRBD1 (8 bases). Germline lookup yields CDR1 LGHNA and CDR2 YSLEER. This CDR3 comprises 15 residues. Between the trimmed V and J ends, which lost 0 bases and 9 bases, there was a span of 15 bases.

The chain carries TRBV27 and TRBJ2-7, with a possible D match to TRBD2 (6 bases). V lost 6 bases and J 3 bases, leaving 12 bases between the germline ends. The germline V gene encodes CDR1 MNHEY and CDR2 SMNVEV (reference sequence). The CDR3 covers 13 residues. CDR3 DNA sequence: TGTGCCAGCAGGGGATACGGGGGCTACGAGCAGTACTTC. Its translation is CASRGYGGYEQYF.

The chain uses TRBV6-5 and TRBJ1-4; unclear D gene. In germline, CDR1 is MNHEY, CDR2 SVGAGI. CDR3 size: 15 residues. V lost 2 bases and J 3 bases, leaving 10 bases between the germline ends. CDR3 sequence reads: CASSYTQRSNEKLFF. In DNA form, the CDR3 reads TGTGCCAGCAGTTACACGCAGCGTTCTAATGAAAAACTGTTTTTT.

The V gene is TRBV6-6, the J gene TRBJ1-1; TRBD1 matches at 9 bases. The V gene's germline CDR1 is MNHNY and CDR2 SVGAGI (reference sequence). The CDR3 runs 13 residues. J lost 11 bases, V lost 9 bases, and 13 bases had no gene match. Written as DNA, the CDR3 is TGTGCCAGTTCTATAGAACAGGGGGCGACGGCTTTCTTT. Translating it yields CASSIEQGATAFF.

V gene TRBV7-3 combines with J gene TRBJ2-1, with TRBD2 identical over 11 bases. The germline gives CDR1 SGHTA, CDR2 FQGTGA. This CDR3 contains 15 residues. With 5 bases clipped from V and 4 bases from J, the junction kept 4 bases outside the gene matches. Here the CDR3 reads CASSPLAGEYNEQFF. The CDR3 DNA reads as TGTGCCAGCAGCCCACTAGCGGGGGAGTACAATGAGCAGTTCTTC.

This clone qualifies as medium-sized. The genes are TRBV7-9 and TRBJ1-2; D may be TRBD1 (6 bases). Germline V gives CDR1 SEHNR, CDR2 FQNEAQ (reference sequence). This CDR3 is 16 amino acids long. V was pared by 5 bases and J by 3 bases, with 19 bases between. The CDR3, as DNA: TGTGCCAGCAGCCAACAGGCAGGGGTGATGGACTATGGCTACACCTTC. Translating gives CASSQQAGVMDYGYTF.

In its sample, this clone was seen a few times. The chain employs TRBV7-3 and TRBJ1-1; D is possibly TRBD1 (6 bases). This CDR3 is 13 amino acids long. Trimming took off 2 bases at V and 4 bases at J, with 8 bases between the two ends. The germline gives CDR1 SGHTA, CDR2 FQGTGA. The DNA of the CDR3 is TGTGCCAGCAGCTTACAGGGGAGCACTGAAGCTTTCTTT. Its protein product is CASSLQGSTEAFF.

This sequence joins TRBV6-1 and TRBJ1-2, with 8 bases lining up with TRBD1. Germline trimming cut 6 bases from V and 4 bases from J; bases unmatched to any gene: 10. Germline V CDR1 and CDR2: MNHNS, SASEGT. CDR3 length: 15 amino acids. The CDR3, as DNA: TGTGCCAGCAGAGGCCGACAGGGGCCCCTCTATGGCTACACCTTC. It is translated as CASRGRQGPLYGYTF.

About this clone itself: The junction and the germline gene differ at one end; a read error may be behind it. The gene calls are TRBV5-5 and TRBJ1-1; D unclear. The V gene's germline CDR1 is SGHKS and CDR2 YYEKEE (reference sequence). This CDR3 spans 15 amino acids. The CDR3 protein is CASSLGFSGNSEAFF. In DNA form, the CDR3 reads TGTGCCAGCAGCTTGGGATTCTCGGGGAACTCTGAAGCTTTCTTT.

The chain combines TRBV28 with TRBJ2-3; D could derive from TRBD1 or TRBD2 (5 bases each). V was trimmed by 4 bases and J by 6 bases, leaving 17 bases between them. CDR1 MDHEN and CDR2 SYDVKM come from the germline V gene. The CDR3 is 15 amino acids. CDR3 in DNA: TGTGCCAGCAGTTCTCAGAGGGGAAGAAAGGATACGCAGTATTTT. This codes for CASSSQRGRKDTQYF. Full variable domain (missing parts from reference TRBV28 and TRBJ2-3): DVKVTQSSRYLVKRTGEKVFLECVQDMDHENMFWYRQDPGLGLRLIYFSYDVKMKEKGDIPEGYSVSREKKERFSLILESASTNQTSMYLCASSSQRGRKDTQYFGPGTRLTVL.